These T cell receptor beta chains were read from a single sample in a study of vaccination and CD4 T cells after COVID-19. Their antigen targets remain unknown. TCRdb re-analysed the PCR reads in MiXCR, keeping a single row per CDR3 protein. Among approximately 24,000 distinct CDR3 sequences listed, 40% to 50% were seen once. This material consisted of CD4+ T cells from blood, cultured in vitro, taken about 7 months after SARS-CoV-2 vaccination. Receptors were obtained from a human donor who had recovered from COVID-19. The conserved cysteine and the conserved F or W are not part of the CDR3 here.

TRBV20-1	TRBJ1-2	SARRAETYHGYT
TRBV20-1	TRBJ2-2	SASKREGYTGELF
TRBV6-4	TRBJ2-2	ASSESVTGELF
TRBV20-1	TRBJ2-3	SATTPAASTDTQY
TRBV6-2/TRBV6-3	TRBJ1-2	ATRDRPPNYGYT
TRBV20-1	TRBJ2-1	SASRRSYNEQF
TRBV29-1	TRBJ1-2	SVEGGPSAGYT
TRBV28	TRBJ1-1	ASSPPGQEAF
TRBV20-1	TRBJ2-7	SAPRSLAGVRGEQY
TRBV6-1	TRBJ2-5	ASSRGQGGLETQY
TRBV7-2	TRBJ2-1	ASSFGSGSDEQF
TRBV27	TRBJ2-7	ASSLLGEQY
TRBV27	TRBJ2-3	ASGEQLSTDTQY
TRBV7-8	TRBJ1-6	ASSPRGTYNSPLH
TRBV19	TRBJ2-1	ASSIPPLPGVEQF
TRBV27	TRBJ2-2	ASRRRPTGELF
TRBV7-2	TRBJ2-6	ASSLGVATISGANVLT
TRBV7-2	TRBJ1-6	ASSLGLLGSPLH
TRBV20-1	TRBJ1-2	SAGFSGGQPNYGYT
TRBV20-1	TRBJ2-7	SARDSLREGYSYEQY
TRBV19	TRBJ2-5	ASRDPGQGDQETQY
TRBV28	TRBJ1-5	ASSLPAGGDQPQH
TRBV7-2	TRBJ1-5	ASSWGLDQPQH
TRBV20-1	TRBJ2-5	SVPKPRGETQY
TRBV6-1	TRBJ2-5	ASRDTGDLETQY
TRBV2	TRBJ2-5	ASSEGGQETQY
TRBV28	TRBJ2-3	ASSTSRRSDTQY
TRBV11-2	TRBJ2-5	ASRIPGLAAETQY
TRBV6-1	TRBJ1-5	ASSEALRGIQPQH
TRBV7-2	TRBJ2-7	ASAGASGSYEQY
TRBV7-9	TRBJ2-7	ASSHSNYEQY
TRBV10-1	TRBJ2-1	ASSEFAPRDPYNEQF
TRBV20-1	TRBJ2-3	SAGDSGDTQY
TRBV27	TRBJ2-1	ASSQRAGAVNEQF
TRBV28	TRBJ2-2	ASSLKLNTGELF
TRBV11-2	TRBJ2-7	ASSLEGRTSYEQY
TRBV28	TRBJ2-7	ASSFPSGSISPEQY
TRBV6-2/TRBV6-3	TRBJ2-7	ASSSGRRYEQY
TRBV20-1	TRBJ1-5	SAKPQGALDQPQH
TRBV5-4	TRBJ1-2	ASSQKGADGYT
TRBV20-1	TRBJ2-1	SARGTSGSNEQF
TRBV20-1	TRBJ2-7	SAMGRDPTYEQY
TRBV20-1	TRBJ2-3	SALAGASTDTQY
TRBV7-2	TRBJ2-2	ASSLGGRRSGELF